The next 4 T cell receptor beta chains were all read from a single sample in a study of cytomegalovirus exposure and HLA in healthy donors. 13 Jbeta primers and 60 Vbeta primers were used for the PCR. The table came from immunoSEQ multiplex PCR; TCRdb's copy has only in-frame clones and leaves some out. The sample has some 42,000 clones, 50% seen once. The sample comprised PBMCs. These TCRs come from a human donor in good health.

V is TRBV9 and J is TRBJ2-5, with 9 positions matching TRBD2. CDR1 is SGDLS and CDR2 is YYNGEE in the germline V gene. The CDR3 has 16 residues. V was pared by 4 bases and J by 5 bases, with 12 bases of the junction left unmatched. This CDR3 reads CASSPQGRGGLETQYF. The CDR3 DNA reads TGTGCCAGCAGCCCGCAAGGGCGGGGGGGGCTGGAGACCCAGTACTTC.

CDR3 in DNA: TGTGCCAGTAGTAAAACGATGTACAGGTCTAATTCACCCCTCCACTTT. Protein: CASSKTMYRSNSPLHF. The chain couples TRBV19 to TRBJ1-6; D might be TRBD1 (5 bases). The CDR3 spans 16 residues. Between the trimmed V and J ends, which lost 4 bases and 6 bases, there was a span of 16 bases. Germline-derived CDR1 and CDR2 are LNHDA and SQIVND (reference sequence).

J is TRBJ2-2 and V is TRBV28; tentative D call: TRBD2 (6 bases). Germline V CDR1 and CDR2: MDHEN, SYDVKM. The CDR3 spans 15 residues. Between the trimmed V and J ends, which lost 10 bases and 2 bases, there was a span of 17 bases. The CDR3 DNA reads TGTGCCATCCTTAGGGGTAGCGGCAACACCGGGGAGCTGTTTTTT. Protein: CAILRGSGNTGELFF.

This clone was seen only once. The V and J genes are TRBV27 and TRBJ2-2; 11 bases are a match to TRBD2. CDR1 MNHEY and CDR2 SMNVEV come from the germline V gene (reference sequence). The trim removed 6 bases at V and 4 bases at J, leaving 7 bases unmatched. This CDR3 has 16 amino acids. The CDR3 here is CASSSHGTSGTGELFF. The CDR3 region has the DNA TGTGCCAGCAGCTCTCACGGGACTAGCGGCACCGGGGAGCTGTTTTTT.